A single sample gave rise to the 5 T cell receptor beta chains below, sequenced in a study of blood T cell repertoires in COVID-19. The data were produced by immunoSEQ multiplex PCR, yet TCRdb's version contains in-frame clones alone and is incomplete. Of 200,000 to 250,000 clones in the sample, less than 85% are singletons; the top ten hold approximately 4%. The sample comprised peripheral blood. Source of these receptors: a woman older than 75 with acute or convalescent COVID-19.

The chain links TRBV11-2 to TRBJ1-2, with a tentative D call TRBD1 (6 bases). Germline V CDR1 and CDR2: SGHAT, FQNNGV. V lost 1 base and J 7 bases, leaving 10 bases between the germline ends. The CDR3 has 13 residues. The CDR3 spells CASSLGRGLGYTF. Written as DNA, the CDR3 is TGTGCCAGCAGCTTAGGGCGGGGGCTTGGCTACACCTTC.

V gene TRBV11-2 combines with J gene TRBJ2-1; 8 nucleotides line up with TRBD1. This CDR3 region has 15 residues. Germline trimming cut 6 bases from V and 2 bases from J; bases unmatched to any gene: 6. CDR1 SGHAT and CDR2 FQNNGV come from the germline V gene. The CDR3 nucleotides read TGTGCCAGCAGAAGACAGGGGACCACCTACAATGAGCAGTTCTTC. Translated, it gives CASRRQGTTYNEQFF.

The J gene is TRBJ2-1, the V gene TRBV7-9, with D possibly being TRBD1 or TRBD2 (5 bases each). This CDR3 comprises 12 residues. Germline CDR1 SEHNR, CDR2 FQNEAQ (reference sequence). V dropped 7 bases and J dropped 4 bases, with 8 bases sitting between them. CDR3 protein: CASTREYNEQFF. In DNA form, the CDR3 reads TGTGCCAGCACCAGGGAGTACAATGAGCAGTTCTTC.

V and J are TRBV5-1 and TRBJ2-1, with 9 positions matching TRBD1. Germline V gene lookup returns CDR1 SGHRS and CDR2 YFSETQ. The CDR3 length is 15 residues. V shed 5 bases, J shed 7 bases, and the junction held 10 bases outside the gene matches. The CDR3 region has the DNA TGCGCCAGCAGGTATACAGGGGGCAATAATAATGAGCAGTTCTTC. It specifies CASRYTGGNNNEQFF.

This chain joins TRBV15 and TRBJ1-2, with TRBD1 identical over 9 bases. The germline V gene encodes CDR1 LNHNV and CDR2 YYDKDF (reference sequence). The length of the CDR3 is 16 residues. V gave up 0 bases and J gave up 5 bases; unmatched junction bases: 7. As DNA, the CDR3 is TGTGCCACCAGCAGAGACAGAACAGGACAGGGGTATGGCTACACCTTC. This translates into CATSRDRTGQGYGYTF.